This T cell receptor beta chain is from a study of tumor-infiltrating lymphocytes in primary liver carcinoma. As for the study in general: Spanning 4.2 to 10 cm, the tumors were T1-T3 N0M0. The number of productive TCRbeta reads per sample ranged from roughly 3.65 to 8 million and was similar across tissue types. Study results and caveats: Tumor-adjacent and tumor-blood pairs showed less overlap than tumor region pairs.

To note about this clonotype: The antigen is not known.

TCR beta cDNA was prepared out of 500 ng total RNA by means of a constant-region primer. Three nested multiplex PCR rounds, a slightly modified ARM-PCR, produced the libraries for TCR beta. Running ten to eleven cycles apiece, the first two PCR rounds relied on TRBV1-TRBV30 forward primers together with a C-beta reverse primer. TCRdb independently ran MiXCR on the multiplex PCR reads; one entry per CDR3 protein. The table has approximately 80,000 distinct CDR3 sequences, approximately 70% seen once; the top ten hold 26%. Without any cell sorting, about 19-32 mg of bulk tissue yielded co-extracted RNA and DNA. No treatment had been given to the patients, who were chronically infected with HBV. The V gene end was trimmed by 0 bases and the J gene end by 3 bases; junction bases not matched to a gene: 2. Germline V gene data show CDR1 as SGHNT and CDR2 as YYREEE (reference sequence). The length of the CDR3 is 14 residues.

Material for sequencing was tumor-adjacent normal liver tissue. The V call is TRBV5-4, the J call TRBJ2-5; 7 bases are shared with TRBD1. This clonotype originated in a man aged 35 to 55 with primary liver carcinoma and hepatitis B virus infection. The CDR3 DNA reads TGTGCCAGCAGCTTGGCTGGGACAGAAGAGACCCAGTACTTC. It translates to CASSLAGTEETQYF.